A single sample gave rise to the 32 T cell receptor beta chains below, sequenced in a study of OX40 agonist ivuxolimab in advanced cancers. Clones were read by immunoSEQ multiplex PCR, and TCRdb kept only the in-frame ones, dropping some. The data contain approximately 100,000 clones, around 88% of them singletons. Here the sequenced sample was CD4+ or CD8+ T cells sorted from blood, taken in a trial of the OX40 agonist ivuxolimab. These receptors originate from an adult with an advanced solid tumor such as melanoma, head and neck, liver or kidney cancer.

The gene calls are TRBV27 and TRBJ2-3, with D perhaps TRBD2 (6 bases). This CDR3 is 15 amino acids long. Germline CDR1 reads MNHEY; CDR2 reads SMNVEV (reference sequence). V lost 6 bases and J lost 2, with 15 bases in between. The CDR3 DNA sequence: TGTGCCAGCAGGGAGGGAGCTAGATTCACAGATACGCAGTATTTT. This encodes CASREGARFTDTQYF.

This clone was seen just once. J is TRBJ2-5 and V is TRBV7-2; 7 bases match TRBD2. Germline V gene data show CDR1 as SGHTA and CDR2 as FQGNSA. CDR3 length: 15 residues. J gave up 1 base and V 4 bases, and 6 bases lay outside the gene matches. CDR3 protein: CASSSRTRTQETQYF. CDR3 nucleotide sequence: TGTGCCAGCAGCTCCAGGACTAGAACCCAAGAGACCCAGTACTTC.

The V call is TRBV6-5, the J call TRBJ2-1; D tentatively fits TRBD1 or TRBD2 (6 bases each). Germline V gives CDR1 MNHEY, CDR2 SVGAGI. The CDR3 has 15 amino acids. Between the trimmed V and J ends, which lost 6 bases and 7 bases, there was a span of 19 bases. CDR3 protein: CASSRGEGGGNEQFF. The CDR3 DNA reads as TGTGCCAGCAGCCGCGGGGAAGGGGGTGGGAATGAGCAGTTCTTC.

The chain uses TRBV5-1 and TRBJ2-1; 8 nucleotides line up with TRBD1. Per the germline V gene, CDR1 is SGHRS and CDR2 is YFSETQ. Trimming removed 0 bases from V and 2 bases from J; junction bases left unmatched: 4. The CDR3 covers 16 residues. CDR3 sequence: CASSLADRGPYNEQFF. In nucleotides, the CDR3 is TGCGCCAGCAGCTTGGCAGACAGGGGACCCTACAATGAGCAGTTCTTC.

The CDR3 here is CASSANRRNTGELFF. As DNA, the CDR3 is TGTGCCAGCAGCGCTAACAGGAGAAACACCGGGGAGCTGTTTTTT. The gene calls are TRBV9 and TRBJ2-2; D is possibly TRBD1 (5 bases). CDR1 is SGDLS and CDR2 is YYNGEE in the germline V gene. Trimming left V 3 bases short and J 2 bases short, with 11 bases between. The CDR3 has 15 amino acids.

The DNA for the CDR3 is TGCGCATGCACAGCGTCCAGCTCCTACGAGCAGTACTTC. This codes for CACTASSSYEQYF. V gene TRBV10-2 combines with J gene TRBJ2-7; D is uncertain. The CDR3 consists of 13 residues. Looked up from germline, CDR1 is WSHSY and CDR2 is SAAADI.

This sequence joins TRBV5-4 and TRBJ2-5, with 9 nucleotides matching TRBD2. The CDR3 loop spans 16 amino acids. The germline V gene has CDR1 SGHNT and CDR2 YYREEE (reference sequence). The ends lost 4 bases at V and 1 base at J; junction bases unmatched: 8. In DNA form, the CDR3 reads TGTGCCAGCAGCAGAACCGGACTAGCGATCCAAGAGACCCAGTACTTC. This gives the protein CASSRTGLAIQETQYF.

The rearrangement links TRBV5-4 to TRBJ2-5; TRBD2 aligns across 7 bases. The CDR3 covers 15 residues. V was pared by 0 bases and J by 3 bases, with 5 bases of the junction left unmatched. Germline-derived CDR1 and CDR2 are SGHNT and YYREEE (reference sequence). DNA for the CDR3: TGTGCCAGCAGCTTGGGGTTGGGGGGGAAAGAGACCCAGTACTTC. It specifies CASSLGLGGKETQYF.

The rearrangement uses TRBV5-8 and TRBJ1-5, with D perhaps matching TRBD1 (5 bases). The CDR3 has 15 residues. The V gene lost 4 bases and the J gene lost 4 bases, with 15 bases spanning the gap. Germline V gives CDR1 SGHTS, CDR2 YDEGEE. CDR3 sequence reads: CASSRTREGNQPQHF. In nucleotides, the CDR3 is TGTGCCAGCAGCCGAACCAGGGAGGGAAATCAGCCCCAGCATTTT.

This chain connects TRBV9 to TRBJ1-3; TRBD1 matches 7 bases. This CDR3 is 14 amino acids long. J gave up 0 bases and V 6 bases, and 3 bases lay outside the gene matches. Germline V CDR1 and CDR2: SGDLS, YYNGEE. As DNA, the CDR3 is TGTGCCAGCAACAGGGGCGACTCTGGAAACACCATATATTTT. This encodes CASNRGDSGNTIYF.

The chain is built from TRBV5-1 and TRBJ2-5; D might be TRBD1 (6 bases). V shed 7 bases and J shed 2 bases, with 18 bases lying between them. The CDR3 spans 15 residues. Germline V lookup: CDR1 SGHRS, CDR2 YFSETQ. The CDR3 spells CASGLLPGVQETQYF. In DNA form, the CDR3 reads TGCGCCAGCGGACTTCTACCAGGGGTACAAGAGACCCAGTACTTC.

The V and J genes are TRBV29-1 and TRBJ1-3; 8 positions match TRBD1. Germline-derived CDR1 and CDR2 are SQVTM and ANQGSEA. V was pared by 3 bases and J by 1 base, with 8 bases of the junction left unmatched. The CDR3 extends over 16 amino acids. CDR3 amino acids: CSVDRAGGRSGNTIYF. The CDR3 DNA follows: TGCAGCGTTGATAGGGCAGGGGGCAGGTCTGGAAACACCATATATTTT.

The chain carries TRBV7-2 and TRBJ1-4; possibly TRBD1 for D (6 bases). Trimming stripped 3 bases from V and 8 bases from J, with 13 bases between. The germline V gene has CDR1 SGHTA and CDR2 FQGNSA. This CDR3 comprises 14 residues. CDR3 sequence reads: CASSFGGAREKLFF. CDR3 DNA sequence: TGTGCCAGCAGCTTTGGGGGCGCGAGGGAAAAACTGTTTTTT. Full variable domain (outside the CDR3, taken from reference TRBV7-2 and TRBJ1-4): GAGVSQSPSNKVTEKGKDVELRCDPISGHTALYWYRQSLGQGLEFLIYFQGNSAPDKSGLPSDRFSAERTGGSVSTLTIQRTQQEDSAVYLCASSFGGAREKLFFGSGTQLSVL.

This clone turned up a few times. This chain uses TRBV6-1 with TRBJ1-2; TRBD1 aligns across 8 bases. V was clipped by 3 bases and J by 6 bases; unmatched bases: 3. Germline values: CDR1 MNHNS, CDR2 SASEGT. The CDR3 has 13 amino acids. The CDR3 sequence: CASSEWTGNGYTF. The CDR3 bases are TGTGCCAGCAGTGAGTGGACAGGGAATGGCTACACCTTC.

Of note for this clone: At one of its ends the junction is not consistent with the germline gene, which may arise from a read error. The J gene is TRBJ1-2, the V gene TRBV19; TRBD1 might be the D (5 bases). This CDR3 has 13 amino acids. Germline V gives CDR1 LNHDA, CDR2 SQIVND (reference sequence). CDR3 nucleotide sequence: TGTGTCAGTAGTATATGGAGGGGCAGTGGCTACACCTTC. Amino acids: CVSSIWRGSGYTF.

This chain joins TRBV7-9 and TRBJ2-5; no clear D. Trimming took off 2 bases at V and 4 bases at J, with 14 bases between the two ends. The germline CDR1 and CDR2 sequences are SEHNR and FQNEAQ (reference sequence). The CDR3 has 15 amino acids. CDR3 coding DNA: TGTGCCAGCAGCTTACAGAAGGGAACGGGAGAGACCCAGTACTTC. This codes for CASSLQKGTGETQYF.

This clone turned up a few times. The CDR3 region has the DNA TGCAGCGCGCAGACAGGGAGCAACTCTGGAAACACCATATATTTT. It codes for CSAQTGSNSGNTIYF. The gene calls are TRBV29-1 and TRBJ1-3, with 7 bases lining up with TRBD1. The CDR3 covers 15 residues. Germline CDR1 is SQVTM and CDR2 is ANQGSEA. Trimming removed 7 bases from V and 0 bases from J; junction bases left unmatched: 9.

This rearrangement joins TRBV29-1 to TRBJ2-3; TRBD1 matches 10 bases. J gave up 5 bases and V 6 bases, and 8 bases lay outside the gene matches. Germline V gene sequence: CDR1 SQVTM, CDR2 ANQGSEA. CDR3 length: 14 residues. In nucleotides, the CDR3 is TGCAGCGTCGAGGGACAGGGGTATAGAGATACGCAGTATTTT. Amino acid sequence: CSVEGQGYRDTQYF.

The genes are TRBV10-1 and TRBJ2-3, with unresolved D. This CDR3 contains 15 residues. From germline, CDR1 is WNHNN and CDR2 SYGVQD (reference sequence). Between the trimmed V and J ends, which lost 3 bases and 0 bases, there was a span of 10 bases. Here the CDR3 reads CASSDRPTSTDTQYF. The CDR3 nucleotides read TGCGCCAGCAGTGATCGGCCCACTAGCACAGATACGCAGTATTTT.

The gene calls are TRBV7-3 and TRBJ1-1; the D is unclear. Germline V gene lookup returns CDR1 SGHTA and CDR2 FQGTGA. V was pared by 4 bases and J by 8 bases, with 14 bases between. This CDR3 comprises 13 residues. CDR3 amino acids: CASSYTRAAEAFF. The CDR3 DNA reads as TGTGCCAGCAGCTATACTCGGGCAGCAGAAGCTTTCTTT.

This chain links TRBV11-2 with TRBJ1-2, with D tentatively TRBD1 (5 bases). Trimming removed 5 bases from V and 4 bases from J, with 11 bases in between. CDR1 is SGHAT, CDR2 FQNNGV, per germline. This CDR3 contains 13 residues. CDR3 sequence (DNA): TGTGCCAGCAGCGTCGGGGCAATCTATGGCTACACCTTC. Protein product: CASSVGAIYGYTF. The whole variable domain, filled in from reference TRBV11-2 and TRBJ1-2, reads EAGVAQSPRYKIIEKRQSVAFWCNPISGHATLYWYQQILGQGPKLLIQFQNNGVVDDSQLPKDRFSAERLKGVDSTLKIQPAKLEDSAVYLCASSVGAIYGYTFGSGTRLTVV.

A single count supports this clone. The genes are TRBV5-6 and TRBJ1-2; the D is unclear. V lost 1 base and J lost 4, with 11 bases in between. CDR1 SGHDT and CDR2 YYEEEE come from the germline V gene. The CDR3 is 14 amino acids. CDR3 nucleotide sequence: TGTGCCAGCAGCTTGCTTTTCGGCAGCTATGGCTACACCTTC. It encodes CASSLLFGSYGYTF.

The gene calls are TRBV5-1 and TRBJ2-7; tentatively, D is TRBD1 or TRBD2 (6 bases each). This CDR3 comprises 15 residues. Germline V gene lookup returns CDR1 SGHRS and CDR2 YFSETQ. The ends were cut back, 0 bases at V and 6 bases at J, with 16 bases in the middle. The CDR3 nucleotides are TGCGCCAGCAGCTTGGGGGGGGCCCGGAGTGGCGAGCAGTACTTC. This codes for CASSLGGARSGEQYF.

The V call is TRBV4-2, the J call TRBJ2-1; 9 positions agree with TRBD1. The CDR3 contains 19 residues. Trimming cost V 2 bases and J 6 bases; bases outside gene matches: 17. Per germline, CDR1 LGHNA and CDR2 YNFKEQ. CDR3 protein: CASSQISFPGTGIINEQFF. The CDR3 coding sequence is TGTGCCAGCAGCCAAATCTCTTTTCCCGGGACAGGGATCATCAATGAGCAGTTCTTC.

The chain employs TRBV28 and TRBJ2-3, with 8 bases fitting TRBD1. Trimming at V came to 4 bases and at J to 2 bases, leaving 14 bases not matched to a gene. Germline V gene lookup returns CDR1 MDHEN and CDR2 SYDVKM. The CDR3 has 18 residues. The CDR3 region has the DNA TGTGCCAGCAGTTCTGACAAACGTGGACAGGGATTCACAGATACGCAGTATTTT. Translating it yields CASSSDKRGQGFTDTQYF.

The chain uses TRBV7-2 and TRBJ2-3; the match to TRBD2 covers 9 bases. The CDR3 is 16 amino acids. V gave up 1 base and J gave up 6 bases; unmatched junction bases: 8. Germline assignment: CDR1 SGHTA and CDR2 FQGNSA. The CDR3 region is CASSLVGGGADDTQYF. The DNA of the CDR3 is TGTGCCAGCAGCTTAGTTGGCGGGGGGGCGGATGATACGCAGTATTTT.

The rearrangement links TRBV5-1 to TRBJ2-1, with D maybe TRBD2 (7 bases). The CDR3 is 15 residues long. Germline lookup yields CDR1 SGHRS and CDR2 YFSETQ. The V end lost 2 bases, the J end lost 9 bases, and 18 bases lay between the germline ends. The chain's CDR3 is CASSFLAGAGGEQFF. Written as DNA, the CDR3 is TGCGCCAGCAGCTTCCTTGCGGGGGCCGGGGGTGAGCAGTTCTTC. The variable domain in full, completed from reference TRBV5-1 and TRBJ2-1, reads KAGVTQTPRYLIKTRGQQVTLSCSPISGHRSVSWYQQTPGQGLQFLFEYFSETQRNKGNFPGRFSGRQFSNSRSEMNVSTLELGDSALYLCASSFLAGAGGEQFFGPGTRLTVL.

J is TRBJ1-4 and V is TRBV2; tentative D call: TRBD1 (5 bases). Per the germline V gene, CDR1 is SNHLY and CDR2 is FYNNEI. Trimming removed 5 bases from V and 4 bases from J, with 11 bases in between. The CDR3 loop spans 14 amino acids. The CDR3 coding sequence is TGTGCCAGCAGTTTGGGGGGGAATAATGAAAAACTGTTTTTT. Residues: CASSLGGNNEKLFF.

This chain links TRBV19 with TRBJ2-3; no clear D gene. V was cut by 4 bases and J by 6 bases, with 8 bases left in between. CDR3 size: 12 residues. Per germline, CDR1 LNHDA and CDR2 SQIVND (reference sequence). The CDR3 sequence is CASSRQTDTQYF. The CDR3 bases are TGTGCCAGTAGTAGACAAACCGATACGCAGTATTTT.

This rearrangement joins TRBV9 to TRBJ2-3, with D perhaps TRBD2 (7 bases). The CDR3 is made up of 16 amino acids. V was shortened by 2 bases and J by 0 bases, with 13 bases between the two germline ends. Germline CDR1 is SGDLS and CDR2 is YYNGEE. The CDR3 sequence: CASSVAAGASTDTQYF. The CDR3 bases are TGTGCCAGCAGCGTGGCGGCGGGGGCTAGCACAGATACGCAGTATTTT.

The chain uses TRBV7-2 and TRBJ2-1, with TRBD1 as a possible D gene (6 bases). Deletions cut 8 bases from V and 15 bases from J, with 23 bases between. Per germline, CDR1 SGHTA and CDR2 FQGNSA. This CDR3 spans 13 amino acids. The CDR3 DNA is TGTGCCAGCCAATTCAACAGGGCCCAGGGCCGGTTCTTC. Protein product: CASQFNRAQGRFF.

V gene TRBV29-1 combines with J gene TRBJ1-1; 7 bases line up with TRBD1. The CDR3 is 14 amino acids. Per germline, CDR1 SQVTM and CDR2 ANQGSEA. V trimming: 5 bases; J trimming: 1 base; junction bases outside the gene matches: 7. CDR3 nucleotide sequence: TGCAGCGTTTACGACCAGGGGGGGAACACTGAAGCTTTCTTT. It translates to CSVYDQGGNTEAFF.